Reported below is one T cell receptor beta chain. The antigen it recognizes is unknown. No base-level quality is on record; no much larger clone is a single base apart. Library method: the immunoSEQ multiplex PCR assay. The original methods were these. During preprocessing, nonproductive sequences were removed, along with CDR3s that did not begin with C, did not end with F or W, or were shorter than 7 amino acids. Antigen-specific clonotypes were called with the MANAFEST web app, based on expansion relative to reference and other culture wells. To be counted as positive, a clone had to show significant expansion compared with the reference culture, at an FDR below 0.05, in 2 of 3 replicate wells. Positive clones also required significant expansion versus all other tandem wells and an odds ratio above 5. Pairwise Levenshtein distance, computed with the stringdist R package after three terminal residues were trimmed from each end, was used as the measure of CDR3 homology. Not all clones reach the TCRdb copy of this immuneACCESS table, which keeps in-frame sequences only. Checked studies attribute under half of the gap to unresolved V genes and leave the rest unexplained. That table gives V, J and clone size, and the DNA gave D and trimming. This sample holds around 12,000 clones; around 83% were observed only once. The biggest ten clones account for 20% to 30% of the sample.

CD4+ T cells from unexposed donors were collected before the COVID-19 pandemic (2011-2018). The EasySep CD4+ T cell isolation kit was used to isolate CD4+ T cells once the cultures had run for nine to eleven days. As far as cell numbers permitted, CD4+ T cells from unexposed donors were tested for reactivity against SARS-CoV-2 S and N as well as four spike pools from common cold coronaviruses. About 1.9 million PBMCs per well were cultured in IMDM with approximately 4.5% human AB serum and around 10 IU/ml IL-2. Half of the culture medium was replaced with fresh IL-2-containing medium on days 3 and 7. In general, triplicate replicate wells were used for every peptide culture condition. The leukapheresis product for the unexposed donors was obtained through commercial purchase. PBMCs were isolated from leukapheresis product or whole blood by Ficoll-Paque PLUS gradient centrifugation. PBMCs were either cryopreserved at -140°C or used fresh in the expansion assay. The QIAamp Micro DNA Kit was used to extract genomic DNA from the CD4+ T cells.

This sample is part of a study of CD4 T cells in relation to SARS-CoV-2 and coronaviruses (dated by TCRdb to about 2021). Study-level background: In the ViraFEST assay, PBMCs were cultured with antigen for under twelve days, after which TCR beta CDR3s were sequenced to identify antigen-specific clonal expansions. The Adaptive Biotechnologies TCR-sequencing kit was used to sequence samples from a few pre-COVID donors and the naive versus memory experiments, whereas other data were Illumina-based. For other donors in the study, expansion assays were sequenced with a different, Illumina-based TCR-beta assay. Patient-derived lymphoblastoid cell lines were used to map the HLA restriction of shared crossreactive spike epitopes. Memory CD4+ T cell crossreactivity between SARS-CoV-2 and common cold coronavirus spike proteins was assessed at the TCR clonotype level in the study. The negative reference condition was either a culture with an HIV-1 Nef peptide pool or a culture with no peptide. What the study reported, not specific to this receptor: Since the crossreactivity analysis centred on spike protein, crossreactivity against other viral proteins was not assessed. Pre-pandemic and post-infection samples were not both contributed by any donor, so tracing of the source of pre-existing responses was limited. In roughly 70% of donors, memory CD4+ clonotypes turned up that crossrecognized SARS-CoV-2 and at least one common cold coronavirus spike. Significantly weaker SARS-CoV-2-driven expansion was shown by crossreactive clones than by monoreactive clones, consistent with antigenic imprinting. The study was limited by small numbers of patients and tested TCRs.

The TCR sequence derives from a human donor in good health. Sequences were obtained from CD4+ T cells from PBMCs, cultured in vitro.

In nucleotides, the sequence is TGTGCCTTTAGGACAGGGGGATACGAGCAGTACTTC. This translates into CAFRTGGYEQYF. The rearranged segments are TRBV30 and TRBJ2-7, and 10 bases in between align with TRBD1. CDR1 is given as GTSNPN and CDR2 as SVGIG, both from the germline V gene (reference sequence). Trimming accounts for 7 bases at V and 4 bases at J, while the number of junction bases matched to no gene is 4. From cysteine to phenylalanine, the CDR3 is 12 amino acids long. Only CDR3 DNA remains: 36 bases, in frame from the first base. Reference TRBV30 and TRBJ2-7 proteins supply the regions before and after the CDR3; the full variable domain is: SQTIHQWPATLVQPVGSPLSLECTVEGTSNPNLYWYRQAAGRGLQLLFYSVGIGQISSEVPQNLSASRPQDRQFILSSKKLLLSDSGFYLCAFRTGGYEQYFGPGTRLTVT.